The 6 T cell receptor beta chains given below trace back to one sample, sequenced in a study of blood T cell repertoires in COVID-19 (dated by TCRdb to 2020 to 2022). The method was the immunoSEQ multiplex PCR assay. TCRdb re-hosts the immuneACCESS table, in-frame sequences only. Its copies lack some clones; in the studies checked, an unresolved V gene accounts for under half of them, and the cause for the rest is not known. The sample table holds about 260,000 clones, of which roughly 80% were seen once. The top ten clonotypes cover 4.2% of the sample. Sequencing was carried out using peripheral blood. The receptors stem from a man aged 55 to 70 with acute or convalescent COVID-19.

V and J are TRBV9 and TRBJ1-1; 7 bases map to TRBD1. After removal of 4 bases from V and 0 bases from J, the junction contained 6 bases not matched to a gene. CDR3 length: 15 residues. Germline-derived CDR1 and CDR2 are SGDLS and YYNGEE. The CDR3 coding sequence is TGTGCCAGCAGCCCACGACAGGGAATGAACACTGAAGCTTTCTTT. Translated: CASSPRQGMNTEAFF.

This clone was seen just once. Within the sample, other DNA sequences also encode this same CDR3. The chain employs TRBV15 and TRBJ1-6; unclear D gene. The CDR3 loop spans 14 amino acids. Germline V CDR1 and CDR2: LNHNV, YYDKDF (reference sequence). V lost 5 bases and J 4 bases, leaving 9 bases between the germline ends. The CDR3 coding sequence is TGTGCCACCAGCTCCCGAGGTTATAATTCACCCCTCCACTTT. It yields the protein CATSSRGYNSPLHF. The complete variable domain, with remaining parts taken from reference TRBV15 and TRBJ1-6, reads DAMVIQNPRYQVTQFGKPVTLSCSQTLNHNVMYWYQQKSSQAPKLLFHYYDKDFNNEADTPDNFQSRRPNTSFCFLDIRSPGLGDTAMYLCATSSRGYNSPLHFGNGTRLTVT.

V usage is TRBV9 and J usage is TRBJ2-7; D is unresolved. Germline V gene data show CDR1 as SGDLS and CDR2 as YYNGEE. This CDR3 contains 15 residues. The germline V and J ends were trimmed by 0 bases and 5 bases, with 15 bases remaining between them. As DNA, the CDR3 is TGTGCCAGCAGCGTAGGTTGGCCAGGCACCCACGAGCAGTACTTC. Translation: CASSVGWPGTHEQYF.

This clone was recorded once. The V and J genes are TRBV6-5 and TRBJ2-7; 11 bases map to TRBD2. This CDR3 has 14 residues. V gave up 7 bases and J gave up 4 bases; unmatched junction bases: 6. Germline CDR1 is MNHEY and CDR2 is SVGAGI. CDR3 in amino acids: CASKLAGGLYEQYF. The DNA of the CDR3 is TGTGCCAGCAAATTAGCGGGAGGGCTTTACGAGCAGTACTTC.

The CDR3 bases are TGTGCCAGTAGTTTGGGCGGGAGCGGAACCGGGGAGCTGTTTTTT. It yields the protein CASSLGGSGTGELFF. The J gene is TRBJ2-2, the V gene TRBV19; the match to TRBD2 covers 7 bases. V dropped 5 bases and J dropped 5; count of bases not matched to a gene: 8. Germline V gene sequence: CDR1 LNHDA, CDR2 SQIVND (reference sequence). The CDR3 extends over 15 amino acids.

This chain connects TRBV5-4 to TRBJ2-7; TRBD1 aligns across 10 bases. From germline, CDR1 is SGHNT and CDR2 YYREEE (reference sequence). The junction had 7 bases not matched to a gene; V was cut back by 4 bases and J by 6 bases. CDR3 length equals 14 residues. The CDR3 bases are TGTGCCAGCAGCCCCCCGGGACAGGGGTTCGAGCAGTACTTC. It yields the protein CASSPPGQGFEQYF. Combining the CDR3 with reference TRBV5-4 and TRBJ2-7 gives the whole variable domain ETGVTQSPTHLIKTRGQQVTLRCSSQSGHNTVSWYQQALGQGPQFIFQYYREEENGRGNFPPRFSGLQFPNYSSELNVNALELDDSALYLCASSPPGQGFEQYFGPGTRLTVT.